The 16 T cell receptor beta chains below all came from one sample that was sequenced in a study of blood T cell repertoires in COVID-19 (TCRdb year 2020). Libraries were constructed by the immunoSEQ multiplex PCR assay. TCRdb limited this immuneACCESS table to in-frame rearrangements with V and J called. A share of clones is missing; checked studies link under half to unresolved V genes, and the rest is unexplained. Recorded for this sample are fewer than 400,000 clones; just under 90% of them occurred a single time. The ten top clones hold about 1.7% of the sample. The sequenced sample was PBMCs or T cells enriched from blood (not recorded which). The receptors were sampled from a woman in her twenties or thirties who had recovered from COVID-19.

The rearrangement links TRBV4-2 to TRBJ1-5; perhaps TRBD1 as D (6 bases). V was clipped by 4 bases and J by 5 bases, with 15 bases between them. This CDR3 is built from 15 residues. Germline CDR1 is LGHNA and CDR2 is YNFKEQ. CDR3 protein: CASSPRLQGDQPQHF. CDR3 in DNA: TGTGCCAGCAGCCCGCGTCTACAGGGCGATCAGCCCCAGCATTTT.

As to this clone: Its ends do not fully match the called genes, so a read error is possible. CDR3 DNA: TGTGCCAGCAGTTTAGTTAGCAATCAGCAGTTCTTC. It specifies CASSLVSNQQFF. The rearrangement links TRBV12-3 or TRBV12-4 to TRBJ2-1; D remains unclear. CDR3 length: 12 residues.

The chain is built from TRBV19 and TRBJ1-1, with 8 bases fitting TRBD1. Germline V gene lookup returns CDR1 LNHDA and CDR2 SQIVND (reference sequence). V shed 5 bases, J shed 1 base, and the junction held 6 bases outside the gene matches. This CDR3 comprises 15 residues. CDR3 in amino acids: CASSAIDRGNTEAFF. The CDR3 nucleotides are TGTGCCAGTAGTGCTATTGACAGGGGGAACACTGAAGCTTTCTTT.

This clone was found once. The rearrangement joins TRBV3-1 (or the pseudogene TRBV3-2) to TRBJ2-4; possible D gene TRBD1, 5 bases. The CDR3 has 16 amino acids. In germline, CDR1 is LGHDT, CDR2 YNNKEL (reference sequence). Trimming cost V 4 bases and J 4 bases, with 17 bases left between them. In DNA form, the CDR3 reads TGTGCCAGCAGCCCCAGGGCGCCGGTTTCTAAAAACATTCAGTACTTC. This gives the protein CASSPRAPVSKNIQYF.

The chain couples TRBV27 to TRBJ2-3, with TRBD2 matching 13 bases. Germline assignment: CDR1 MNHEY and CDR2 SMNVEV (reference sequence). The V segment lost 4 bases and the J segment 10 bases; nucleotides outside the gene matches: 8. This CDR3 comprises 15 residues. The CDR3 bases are TGTGCCAGCAGTTCACCGGGACTAGCGGGGTGGGCGCAGTATTTT. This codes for CASSSPGLAGWAQYF.

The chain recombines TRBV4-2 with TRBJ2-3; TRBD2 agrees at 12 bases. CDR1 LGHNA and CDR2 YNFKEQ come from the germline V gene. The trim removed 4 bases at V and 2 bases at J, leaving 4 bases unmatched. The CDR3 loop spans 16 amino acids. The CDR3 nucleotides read TGTGCCAGCAGCCTTAGGACTAGCGGGGCCACAGATACGCAGTATTTT. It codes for CASSLRTSGATDTQYF.

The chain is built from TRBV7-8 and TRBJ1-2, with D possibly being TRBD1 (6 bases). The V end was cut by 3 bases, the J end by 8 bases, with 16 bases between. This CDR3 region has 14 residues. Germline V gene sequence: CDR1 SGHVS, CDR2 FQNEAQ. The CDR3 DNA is TGTGCCAGCAGCTTTAGACAGGTCTCGTGGGGCTACACCTTC. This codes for CASSFRQVSWGYTF.

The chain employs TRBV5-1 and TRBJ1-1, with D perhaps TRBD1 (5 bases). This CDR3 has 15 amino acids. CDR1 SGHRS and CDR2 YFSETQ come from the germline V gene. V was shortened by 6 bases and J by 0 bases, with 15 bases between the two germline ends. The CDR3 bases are TGCGCCAGCACGGGGGGGTCTTCTCTGAACACTGAAGCTTTCTTT. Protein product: CASTGGSSLNTEAFF. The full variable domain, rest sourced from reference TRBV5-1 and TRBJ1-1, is KAGVTQTPRYLIKTRGQQVTLSCSPISGHRSVSWYQQTPGQGLQFLFEYFSETQRNKGNFPGRFSGRQFSNSRSEMNVSTLELGDSALYLCASTGGSSLNTEAFFGQGTRLTVV.

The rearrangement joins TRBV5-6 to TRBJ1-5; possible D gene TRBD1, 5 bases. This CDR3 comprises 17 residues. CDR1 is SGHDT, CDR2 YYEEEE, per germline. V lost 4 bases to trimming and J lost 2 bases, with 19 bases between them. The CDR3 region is CASSLTHQGTRNQPQHF. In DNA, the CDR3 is TGTGCCAGCAGCCTGACTCACCAGGGTACCCGCAATCAGCCCCAGCATTTT. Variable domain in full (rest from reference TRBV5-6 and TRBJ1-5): DAGVTQSPTHLIKTRGQQVTLRCSPKSGHDTVSWYQQALGQGPQFIFQYYEEEERQRGNFPDRFSGHQFPNYSSELNVNALLLGDSALYLCASSLTHQGTRNQPQHFGDGTRLSIL.

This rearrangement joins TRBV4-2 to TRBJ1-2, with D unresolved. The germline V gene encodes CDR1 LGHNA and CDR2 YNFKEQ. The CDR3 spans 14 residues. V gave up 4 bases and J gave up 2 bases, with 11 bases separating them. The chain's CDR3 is CASSPPGNNYGYTF. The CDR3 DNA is TGTGCCAGCAGCCCGCCGGGGAACAACTATGGCTACACCTTC.

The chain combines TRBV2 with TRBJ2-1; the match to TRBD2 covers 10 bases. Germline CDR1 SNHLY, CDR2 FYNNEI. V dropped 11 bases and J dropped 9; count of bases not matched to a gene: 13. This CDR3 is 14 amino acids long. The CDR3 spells CAASLERGGLEQFF. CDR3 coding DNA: TGTGCCGCCTCCCTGGAGCGGGGGGGCCTTGAGCAGTTCTTC.

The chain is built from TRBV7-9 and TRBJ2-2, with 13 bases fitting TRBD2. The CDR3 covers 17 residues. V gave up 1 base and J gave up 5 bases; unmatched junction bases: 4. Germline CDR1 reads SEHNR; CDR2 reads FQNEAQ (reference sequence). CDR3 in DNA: TGTGCCAGCAGCTTAGGACTAGCGGGAGGAAAAACCGGGGAGCTGTTTTTT. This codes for CASSLGLAGGKTGELFF.

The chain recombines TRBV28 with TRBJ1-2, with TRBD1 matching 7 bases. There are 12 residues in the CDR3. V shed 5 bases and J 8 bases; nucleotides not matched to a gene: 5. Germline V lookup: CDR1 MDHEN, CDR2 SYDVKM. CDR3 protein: CASSAGTEGYTF. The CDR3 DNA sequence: TGTGCCAGCAGTGCAGGGACAGAAGGCTACACCTTC.

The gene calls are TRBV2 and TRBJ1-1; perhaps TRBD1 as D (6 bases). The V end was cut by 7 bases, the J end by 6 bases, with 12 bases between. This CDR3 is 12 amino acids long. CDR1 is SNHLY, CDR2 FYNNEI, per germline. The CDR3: CASNKDRPEAFF. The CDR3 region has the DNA TGTGCCAGCAATAAGGACAGACCTGAAGCTTTCTTT. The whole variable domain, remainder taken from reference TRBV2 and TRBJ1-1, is EPEVTQTPSHQVTQMGQEVILRCVPISNHLYFYWYRQILGQKVEFLVSFYNNEISEKSEIFDDQFSVERPDGSNFTLKIRSTKLEDSAMYFCASNKDRPEAFFGQGTRLTVV.

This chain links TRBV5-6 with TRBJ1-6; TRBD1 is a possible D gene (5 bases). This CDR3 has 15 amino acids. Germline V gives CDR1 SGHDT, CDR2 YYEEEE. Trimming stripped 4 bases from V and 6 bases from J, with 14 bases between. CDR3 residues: CASSPLTAFNSPLHF. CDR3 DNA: TGTGCCAGCAGCCCCCTGACAGCTTTTAATTCACCCCTCCACTTT.

The CDR3 DNA follows: TGTGCCAGTAGTATGGACAGGATAATGAACACTGAAGCTTTCTTT. Its protein product is CASSMDRIMNTEAFF. The chain recombines TRBV19 with TRBJ1-1; TRBD1 matches at 7 bases. Germline loops: CDR1 LNHDA, CDR2 SQIVND (reference sequence). Germline trimming cut 3 bases from V and 0 bases from J; bases unmatched to any gene: 4. The CDR3 is 15 amino acids.